This paragraph reports one T cell receptor (beta chain). What was amplified from RNA transcripts were TCR beta CDR3 regions. In the first-round RT-PCR of the TCR CDR3, the HTBI primer set was used. TCRdb passed the multiplex PCR reads through MiXCR, listing each CDR3 protein once. The table shows over 700,000 distinct CDR3 sequences, with roughly 20% occurring only once. This record comes from a study of T cells in Graves' hyperthyroidism and ophthalmopathy. Germline V gives CDR1 MNHEY, CDR2 SVGAGI. The length of the CDR3 is 16 residues. The junction had 6 bases not matched to a gene; V was cut back by 2 bases and J by 2 bases. Patients aged 18 to 65 had newly diagnosed hyperthyroidism lasting under 2 months.

The chain uses TRBV6-5 and TRBJ2-3, with 8 bases identical to TRBD2. The receptor was isolated from a woman between 50 and 59 years old with Graves' hyperthyroidism that later progressed to Graves' ophthalmopathy. What was sequenced was blood. The DNA for the CDR3 is TGTGCCAGCAGTTACCCAGCGGGGGCCACCACAGATACGCAGTATTTT. Translation: CASSYPAGATTDTQYF.